The clone carrying this T cell receptor (beta chain) was counted many times. The antigen is unknown. This CDR3 has 15 amino acids. Germline V CDR1 and CDR2: MNHNS, SASEGT. Trimming removed 4 bases from V and 4 bases from J; junction bases left unmatched: 6. These data come from a study of T-cell reconstitution after alpha-beta-depleted transplantation in children. Study-wide points: Surviving thymic progenitors and recipient T cells were the source of high TCRbeta diversity at day 60 in some patients. Several hundred expanded graft clones reportedly supplied alpha-beta T cells about two months after transplant.

Construction of the TCRbeta library involved unique molecular identifiers. MiXCR was run by TCRdb on the PCR reads, yielding one entry per CDR3 protein. The table lists 540,000 or so distinct CDR3 sequences, 23% of them singletons. The material was PBMCs, mostly from graft donor cells, obtained 360 days after TCRalphabeta/CD19-depleted stem cell transplant. The TCR originated in a boy less than two years old who had a stem cell transplant for acute myeloid leukemia, so the T cells may come from the graft donor. The chain employs TRBV6-1 and TRBJ2-4; 8 bases agree with TRBD1. CDR3 DNA sequence: TGTGCCAGCAGTGGAGTACGGACAGGGAAAAACATTCAGTACTTC. This encodes CASSGVRTGKNIQYF.